This T cell receptor (beta chain) derives from a study of tumor-infiltrating lymphocytes in oesophageal squamous cell carcinoma. MiXCR was run by TCRdb on the PCR reads, yielding one entry per CDR3 protein. The data hold about 15,000 distinct CDR3 sequences, with around 48% observed a single time. Germline CDR1 is SGHNT and CDR2 is YENEEA. The CDR3 has 8 amino acids, counting both end residues. A word on this clonotype: The conserved closing phenylalanine or tryptophan is absent in this CDR3, likely reflecting a read error. The DNA is left out, because the CDR3 cannot be placed on it with certainty; the CDR3 is given as TCRdb lists it.

The receptor was isolated from a male donor with esophageal squamous cell carcinoma. Sequenced sample: esophageal tumor tissue. The chain is built from TRBV11-3 and TRBJ2-3; the DNA was not used to check the table's D call, TRBD1. The CDR3 sequence: CASSLPRT.